This T cell receptor beta chain was retrieved from a study of Graves' ophthalmopathy and Graves' hyperthyroidism. Study-level findings and limits: Most expanded clonotypes in thyroid above 0.001 frequency also showed up in blood.

V lost 7 bases, J lost 6 bases, and 9 bases lay in between. The CDR3 is 12 residues long. Germline assignment: CDR1 ENHRY and CDR2 SYGVKD. This clonotype was seen only a few times. Its antigen is as yet unknown. Scientists amplified the TCR beta CDR3 regions from RNA transcripts. Investigators did first-round RT-PCR with HTBI primers, then second-round multiplex PCR. MiXCR, run by TCRdb on the multiplex PCR reads, gives a single entry per CDR3 protein. The top ten clones hold around 10% of a sample with about 1.1 million distinct CDR3 sequences, around a third of them seen once. This rearrangement joins TRBV10-3 to TRBJ2-2; no clear D. This TCR was recovered from an adult man with Graves' hyperthyroidism. The sequenced sample consisted of peripheral blood or thyroid tissue (not recorded which). The CDR3 DNA follows: TGTGCCATCAAGGAAATGGCCGGGGAGCTGTTTTTT. This codes for CAIKEMAGELFF.